This record covers a single T cell receptor (beta chain). Its antigen is not known. The data were taken from a study of cytomegalovirus exposure and HLA in healthy donors. Whole-study results and caveats: Specificity for CMV antigens was confirmed in vitro for a few of the CMV-associated chains.

Primers for the PCR totalled 60 Vbeta and 13 Jbeta. The repertoire was sequenced with immunoSEQ multiplex PCR; TCRdb's copy has only in-frame clones and lacks some. The top ten clones hold approximately 1.5% of a sample with over 130,000 clones, just under 85% of them seen once. Trimming removed 1 base at V and 2 bases at J, with 11 bases between. CDR1 is LGHNA, CDR2 YNFKEQ, per germline. The CDR3 has 16 residues. The source of this sequence is a man aged 25-40 years in good health and CMV-seropositive. V is TRBV4-2 and J is TRBJ2-2; D possibly corresponds to TRBD2 (6 bases). Sequencing used PBMCs. The CDR3 protein is CASSQVWRDNTGELFF. The CDR3 region has the DNA TGTGCCAGCAGCCAAGTATGGCGGGATAACACCGGGGAGCTGTTTTTT.